Following are 8 T cell receptor beta chains from one sample sequenced in a study of T cells in Graves' hyperthyroidism and ophthalmopathy. RNA transcripts provided the source from which TCR beta CDR3 regions were amplified. The HTBI primer set served for first-round RT-PCR of the TCR CDR3. TCRdb called the multiplex PCR reads again in MiXCR, with one record for every CDR3 protein. The table lists 250,000 or so distinct CDR3 sequences, around 15% of them singletons. Material for sequencing was blood. The receptors here all came from a woman aged 18-29 years with Graves' ophthalmopathy.

Many counts were recorded for this clonotype. The chain's CDR3 is CASSLVVGPIDTQYF. For the CDR3, the DNA is TGTGCCAGCAGCTTGGTTGTAGGGCCCATAGATACGCAGTATTTT. The chain joins TRBV5-6 to TRBJ2-3; D not resolved. Germline V gene sequence: CDR1 SGHDT, CDR2 YYEEEE. The CDR3 consists of 15 residues. Deletions cut 0 bases from V and 5 bases from J, with 13 bases between. Variable domain in full (rest from reference TRBV5-6 and TRBJ2-3): DAGVTQSPTHLIKTRGQQVTLRCSPKSGHDTVSWYQQALGQGPQFIFQYYEEEERQRGNFPDRFSGHQFPNYSSELNVNALLLGDSALYLCASSLVVGPIDTQYFGPGTRLTVL.

This clonotype was counted at least ten times. The CDR3 DNA is TGTGCCAGCAGTTCACCGGGACCGAGCTCCTACAATGAGCAGTTCTTC. Translated: CASSSPGPSSYNEQFF. The chain combines TRBV28 with TRBJ2-1; possibly TRBD1 or TRBD2 for D (5 bases each). Germline loops: CDR1 MDHEN, CDR2 SYDVKM. The CDR3 has 16 residues. V lost 4 bases and J lost 0, with 13 bases in between.

This clonotype was observed at least ten times. The chain combines TRBV13 with TRBJ2-5, with 9 bases identical to TRBD2. With V trimmed by 1 base and J by 3 bases, 3 bases remained unmatched. Per the germline V gene, CDR1 is PRHDT and CDR2 is FYEKMQ (reference sequence). The CDR3 is 15 residues long. CDR3 loop: CASSLASSGEETQYF. CDR3 nucleotides: TGTGCCAGCAGCTTAGCCTCTAGCGGGGAAGAGACCCAGTACTTC.

This clonotype was observed many times. CDR3 protein: CASRARLLAGGGTDTQYF. DNA for the CDR3: TGTGCCAGCAGGGCCCGGCTGCTAGCGGGGGGGGGCACAGATACGCAGTATTTT. The chain links TRBV27 to TRBJ2-3; TRBD2 matches at 12 bases. CDR3 size: 18 residues. V shed 6 bases, J shed 1 base, and the junction held 11 bases outside the gene matches. Germline V gives CDR1 MNHEY, CDR2 SMNVEV (reference sequence).

This clonotype was seen more than once but under ten times. This chain uses TRBV19 with TRBJ2-1; 10 bases fit TRBD2. CDR3 length equals 14 residues. Germline assignment: CDR1 LNHDA and CDR2 SQIVND (reference sequence). V was clipped by 2 bases and J by 8 bases; unmatched bases: 3. In DNA form, the CDR3 reads TGTGCCAGTAGTATAAGCGGGGGGGCCCATGAGCAGTTCTTC. It is translated as CASSISGGAHEQFF.

As concerns this clonotype: A junction boundary mismatches the germline segment, possibly from a read error. This sequence joins TRBV12-5 and TRBJ1-1; D gene ambiguous. CDR1 LGHNT and CDR2 FRNRAP come from the germline V gene. The length of the CDR3 is 13 residues. CDR3 sequence (DNA): TGTGCTGGTGGTTTGTCTGGGAACACCGAAGCTTTCTTT. It yields the protein CAGGLSGNTEAFF.

This clonotype has ten or more counts. The chain recombines TRBV20-1 with TRBJ2-7, with TRBD2 matching over 10 bases. Germline trimming cut 5 bases from V and 7 bases from J; bases unmatched to any gene: 11. The CDR3 sequence is 14 residues long. CDR1 DFQATT and CDR2 SNEGSKA come from the germline V gene (reference sequence). The CDR3 reads CSAVAGGLVGEQYF. In nucleotides, the CDR3 is TGCAGTGCTGTAGCGGGAGGTCTGGTAGGGGAGCAGTACTTC.

This clonotype appeared many times. The V gene is TRBV4-2, the J gene TRBJ2-7, with 7 bases lining up with TRBD1. CDR1 and CDR2 from the germline V gene are LGHNA and YNFKEQ. J gave up 3 bases and V 0 bases, and 11 bases lay outside the gene matches. This CDR3 spans 17 amino acids. The CDR3 region has the DNA TGTGCCAGCAGCCAAGATCGGGGCAGGGGGATGATCTACGAGCAGTACTTC. Its protein product is CASSQDRGRGMIYEQYF.